Included here is one T cell receptor beta chain sequence, with context. The source of the sample is a study of control samples from healthy donors and cancer patients. This table comes from immunoSEQ multiplex PCR, and its TCRdb copy is limited to in-frame clones, with some not included. The table includes 250,000 to 300,000 clones, over 70% detected once. Trimming removed 4 bases from V and 6 bases from J, with 11 bases in between. The CDR3 runs to 13 residues. CDR1 SGHDT and CDR2 YYEEEE come from the germline V gene. The receptor's source is a woman aged 55 to 70 with lung cancer. This chain uses TRBV5-6 with TRBJ2-4; D is possibly TRBD2 (5 bases). The source material was PBMCs. CDR3 loop: CASSPPRGNIQYF. CDR3 coding DNA: TGTGCCAGCAGCCCACCCCGGGGAAACATTCAGTACTTC.